This T cell receptor (beta chain) derives from a study of control samples from healthy donors and cancer patients. Germline V lookup: CDR1 SGHRS, CDR2 YFSETQ. The length of the CDR3 is 16 residues. With 4 bases clipped from V and 3 bases from J, the junction kept 9 bases outside the gene matches. Method: immunoSEQ multiplex PCR; TCRdb's copy keeps in-frame clones and lacks some. The sample contains 90,000 or so clones, about 85% of which appear only once. Sequencing was performed on blood. This clonotype originated in a woman in her 70s in good health. V usage is TRBV5-1 and J usage is TRBJ2-3; 9 nucleotides agree with TRBD1. The CDR3, as DNA: TGCGCCAGCAGCAACAGGGACAGGGATTTAACAGATACGCAGTATTTT. This translates into CASSNRDRDLTDTQYF.